The source of this T cell receptor (beta chain) is a study of OX40 agonist ivuxolimab in advanced cancers. Germline CDR1 is MNHEY and CDR2 is SVGAGI. The CDR3 covers 13 residues. Trimming took 7 bases from V and 4 from J, leaving 13 bases between them. This clone was seen just once. Method: immunoSEQ multiplex PCR; TCRdb's copy keeps in-frame clones and lacks some. Among tens of thousands of clones listed, 85% to 95% were seen once. The sequence was obtained from an adult with an advanced solid tumor such as melanoma, head and neck, liver or kidney cancer. This sequence joins TRBV6-5 and TRBJ1-2; D gene ambiguous. Sequenced here: CD4+ or CD8+ T cells sorted from blood, sampled in a trial of the OX40 agonist ivuxolimab. CDR3 region: CASTPGLFYGYTF. As DNA, the CDR3 is TGTGCCAGCACCCCCGGCCTTTTCTATGGCTACACCTTC.